This T cell receptor (beta chain) emerged from a study of blood T cell repertoires in COVID-19. Study details: Specimens from acute and convalescent COVID-19 originated in the United States, Italy and Spain. Sources were T cells, B-cell-depleted T cells, or PBMCs; the material itself was cDNA or gDNA.

In the original processing: Estimation of nucleated cell counts relied on the amplification of reference gene primers. Produced via immunoSEQ multiplex PCR; TCRdb's table is partial and in-frame only. V and J calls plus clone size are reproduced from that table; the DNA served to infer D and trimming. The sample has 200,000 to 300,000 clones, roughly 84% seen once. The V gene's germline CDR1 is KGHSH and CDR2 LQKENI. Trimming took 3 bases from V and 3 from J, leaving 9 bases between them. The CDR3 consists of 14 residues. This TCR was sampled from a man aged 35-49 years who had recovered from COVID-19. The specimen was peripheral blood. This chain joins TRBV18 and TRBJ1-5; D unresolved. The CDR3 loop is CASSPQANNQPQHF. The CDR3 nucleotides read TGTGCCAGCTCACCCCAGGCGAACAATCAGCCCCAGCATTTT.